This T cell receptor (beta chain) derives from a study of technical replicates of blood from four donors. Germline V gene sequence: CDR1 SEHNR, CDR2 FQNEAQ (reference sequence). The V end was cut by 5 bases, the J end by 6 bases, with 13 bases between. The CDR3 runs 13 residues. Some clones are missing from TCRdb's copy, which holds only in-frame ones; the method was immunoSEQ multiplex PCR. This sample has about 78,000 clones; just under 95% occur once, and the top ten carry 0.41%. This receptor was identified in a human donor in good health. Sequenced: T cells isolated from PBMCs. The rearrangement joins TRBV7-9 to TRBJ1-1, with D maybe TRBD1 (5 bases). In DNA, the CDR3 is TGTGCCAGCAGCCAGGGAATACCCTCTGAAGCTTTCTTT. It encodes CASSQGIPSEAFF.